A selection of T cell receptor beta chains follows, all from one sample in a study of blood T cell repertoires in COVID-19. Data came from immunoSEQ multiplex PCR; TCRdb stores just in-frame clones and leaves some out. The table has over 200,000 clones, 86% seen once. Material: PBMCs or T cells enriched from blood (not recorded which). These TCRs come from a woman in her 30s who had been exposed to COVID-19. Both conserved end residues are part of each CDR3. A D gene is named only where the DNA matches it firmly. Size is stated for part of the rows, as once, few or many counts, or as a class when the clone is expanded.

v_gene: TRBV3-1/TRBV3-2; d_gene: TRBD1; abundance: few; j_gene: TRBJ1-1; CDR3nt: TGTGCCAGCAGCCAATCGGACAGGGGGAACACTGAAGCTTTCTTT; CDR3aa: CASSQSDRGNTEAFF
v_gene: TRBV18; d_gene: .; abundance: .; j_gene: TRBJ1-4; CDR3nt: TGTGCCAGCTCACCCCCGGCGGAGGGAGAAAAACTGTTTTTT; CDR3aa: CASSPPAEGEKLFF
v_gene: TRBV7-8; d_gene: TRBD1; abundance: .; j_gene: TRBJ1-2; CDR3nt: TGTGCCAGCAGCTTAGTCGGGACAGGTCCCTTGCCGGGGGGCTACACCTTC; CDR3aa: CASSLVGTGPLPGGYTF
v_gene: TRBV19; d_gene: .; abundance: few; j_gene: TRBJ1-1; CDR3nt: TGTGCCAGTAGTATTCATAGGGGTGGAAACTTGTACACTGAAGCTTTCTTT; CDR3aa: CASSIHRGGNLYTEAFF
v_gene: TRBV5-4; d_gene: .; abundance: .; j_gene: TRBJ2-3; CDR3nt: TGTGCCAGCAGCTTCGCTGAACAGACAGGACCTAGCACAGATACGCAGTATTTT; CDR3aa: CASSFAEQTGPSTDTQYF
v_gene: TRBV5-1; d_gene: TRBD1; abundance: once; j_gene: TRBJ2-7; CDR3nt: TGCGCCAGCAGCCGGACAGGGGATGCCTCCTACGAGCAGTACTTC; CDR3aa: CASSRTGDASYEQYF
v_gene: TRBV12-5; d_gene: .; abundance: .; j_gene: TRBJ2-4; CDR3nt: TGTGCTAGTGCCTCGCGGCGGCAGGGTCGGGCCAAAAACATTCAGTACTTC; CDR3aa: CASASRRQGRAKNIQYF
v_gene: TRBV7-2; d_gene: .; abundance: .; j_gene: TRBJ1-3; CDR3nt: TGTGCCAGCAGCACAGCGGGTGCGGGAAGAAGCTCTGGAAACACCATATATTTT; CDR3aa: CASSTAGAGRSSGNTIYF
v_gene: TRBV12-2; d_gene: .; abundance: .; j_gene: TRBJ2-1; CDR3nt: TGTGCAAGTCGCTTATTAAAGGCCACAGGGACCAATGAGCAGTTCTTC; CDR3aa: CASRLLKATGTNEQFF
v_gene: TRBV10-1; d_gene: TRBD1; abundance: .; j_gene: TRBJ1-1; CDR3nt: TGCGCCAGCAGCACAGGGGCGTCCATGAACACTGAAGCTTTCTTT; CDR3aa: CASSTGASMNTEAFF
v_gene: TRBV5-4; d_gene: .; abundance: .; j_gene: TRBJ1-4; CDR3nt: TGTGCCAGCAGCTTGGGTTGGGGAACAGGGAACCCTGAAAAACTGTTTTTT; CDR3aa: CASSLGWGTGNPEKLFF
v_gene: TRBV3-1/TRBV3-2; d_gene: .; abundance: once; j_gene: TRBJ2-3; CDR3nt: TGTGCCAGCAGCCCCGACAGGACTAGCACAGATACGCAGTATTTT; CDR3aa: CASSPDRTSTDTQYF
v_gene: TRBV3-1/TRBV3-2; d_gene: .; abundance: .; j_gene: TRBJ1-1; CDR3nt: TGTGCCAGCAGCCTATATCAGCAGGGTGAAGCTTTCTTT; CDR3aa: CASSLYQQGEAFF
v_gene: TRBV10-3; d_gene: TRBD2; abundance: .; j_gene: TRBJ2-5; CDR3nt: TGTGCCATCAGTCCGGGACTAGTGGCCGTGGAGACCCAGTACTTC; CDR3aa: CAISPGLVAVETQYF
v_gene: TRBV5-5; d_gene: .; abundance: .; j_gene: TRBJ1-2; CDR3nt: TGTGCCAGCAGCTTGGCGCGGGGTCTAGATGGCTACACCTTC; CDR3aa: CASSLARGLDGYTF
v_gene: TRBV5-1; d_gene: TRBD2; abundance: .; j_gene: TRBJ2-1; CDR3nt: TGCGCCAGCACCCCGACTAGCGGGGGAATCTACAATGAGCAGTTCTTC; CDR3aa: CASTPTSGGIYNEQFF
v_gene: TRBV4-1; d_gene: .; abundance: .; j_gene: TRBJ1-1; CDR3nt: TGCGCCAGCAGCCAAGAATTGTATGAGGCGAGGGCTGAAGCTTTCTTT; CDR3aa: CASSQELYEARAEAFF
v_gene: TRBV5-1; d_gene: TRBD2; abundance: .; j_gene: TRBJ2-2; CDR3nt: TGCGCCAGCAGCTTGGAGGGACTAGTATGGGGGGAGCTGTTTTTT; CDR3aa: CASSLEGLVWGELFF
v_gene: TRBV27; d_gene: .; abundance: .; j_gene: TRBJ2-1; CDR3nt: TGTGCCAGCAGTTCCCGGACAAACAATGAGCAGTTCTTC; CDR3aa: CASSSRTNNEQFF
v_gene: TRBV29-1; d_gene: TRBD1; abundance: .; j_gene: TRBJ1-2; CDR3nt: TGCAGCACGCTGGGGACAGGGGGATATGGCTACACCTTC; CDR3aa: CSTLGTGGYGYTF
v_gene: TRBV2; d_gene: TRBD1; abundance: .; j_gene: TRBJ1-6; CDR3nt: TGTGCCAGCAGTGAAGCGCGACAGGGCTATTCACCCCTCCACTTT; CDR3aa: CASSEARQGYSPLHF
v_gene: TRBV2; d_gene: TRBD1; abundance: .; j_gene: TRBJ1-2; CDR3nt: TGTGCCAGCGGGGGACAGGGGGCAGGAGGCTACACCTTC; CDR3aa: CASGGQGAGGYTF
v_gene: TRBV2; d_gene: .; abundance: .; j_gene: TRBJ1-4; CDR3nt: TGTGCCAGCACCTATAATGAAAAACTGTTTTTT; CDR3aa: CASTYNEKLFF
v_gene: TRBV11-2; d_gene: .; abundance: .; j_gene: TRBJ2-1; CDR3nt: TGTGCCAGCAGCCCCGATCAGGGCCCCTACAATGAGCAGTTCTTC; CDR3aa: CASSPDQGPYNEQFF
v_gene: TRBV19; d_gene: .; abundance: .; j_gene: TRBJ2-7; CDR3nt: TGTGCCAGTAGTACTACCTACGAGCAGTACTTC; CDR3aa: CASSTTYEQYF
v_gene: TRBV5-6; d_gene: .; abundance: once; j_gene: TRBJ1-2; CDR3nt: TGTGCCAGCAGCTTGGTGGGAGGGGCCGACTATGGCTACACCTTC; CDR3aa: CASSLVGGADYGYTF
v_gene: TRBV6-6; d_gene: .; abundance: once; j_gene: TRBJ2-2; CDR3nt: TGTGCCAGCTTAGCCGGGGAGCTGTTTTTT; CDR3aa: CASLAGELFF
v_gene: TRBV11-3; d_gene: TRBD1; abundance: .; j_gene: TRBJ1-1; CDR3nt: TGTGCCAGCAGCTTTTTCGGGACAGGGGGATCCATTGAAGCTTTCTTT; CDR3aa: CASSFFGTGGSIEAFF
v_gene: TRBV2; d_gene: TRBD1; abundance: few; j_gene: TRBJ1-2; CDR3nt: TGTGCCAGCAGTCCACGCAAATCAGGGGGCTATGGCTACACCTTC; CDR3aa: CASSPRKSGGYGYTF
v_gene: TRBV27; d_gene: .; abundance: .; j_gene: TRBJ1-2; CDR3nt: TGTGCCAGCAGTTTATCGGGGGGGCTAGGCTATGGCTACACCTTC; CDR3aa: CASSLSGGLGYGYTF
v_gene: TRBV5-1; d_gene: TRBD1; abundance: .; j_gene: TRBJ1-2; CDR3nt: TGCGCCAGCAGCATAGGGACAGGGGGCTGGGTTAACTATGGCTACACCTTC; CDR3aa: CASSIGTGGWVNYGYTF
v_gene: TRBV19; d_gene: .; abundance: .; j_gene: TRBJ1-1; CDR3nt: TGTGCCAGTAGTATTTCATTGAACACTGAAGCTTTCTTT; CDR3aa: CASSISLNTEAFF
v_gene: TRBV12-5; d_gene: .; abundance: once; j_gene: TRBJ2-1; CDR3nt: TGTGCTACACGGGAAGGGAGCCATGAGCAGTTCTTC; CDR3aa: CATREGSHEQFF
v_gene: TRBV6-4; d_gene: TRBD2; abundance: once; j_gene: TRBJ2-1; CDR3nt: TGTGCCAGCAGACCCGGGGGGGGTTACGAGCAGTTCTTC; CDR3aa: CASRPGGGYEQFF
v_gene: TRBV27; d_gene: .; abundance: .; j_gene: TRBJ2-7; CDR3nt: TGTGCCAGCAGCCAGACAGGCTACGAGCAGTACTTC; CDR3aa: CASSQTGYEQYF
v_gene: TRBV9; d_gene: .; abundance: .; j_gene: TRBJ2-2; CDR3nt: TGTGCCAGCAGTCCTCAGAGGGCAGGGGACACCGGGGAGCTGTTTTTT; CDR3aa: CASSPQRAGDTGELFF
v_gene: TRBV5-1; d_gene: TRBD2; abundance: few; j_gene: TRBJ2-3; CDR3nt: TGCGCCAGCAGCTTGGCACTAGCGGGGGGGCGCGGCACAGATACGCAGTATTTT; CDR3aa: CASSLALAGGRGTDTQYF
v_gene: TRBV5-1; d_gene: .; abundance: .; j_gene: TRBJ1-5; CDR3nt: TGCGCCAGCAGCTTGTCCGCAGGGGAAGGGCAGCCCCAGCATTTT; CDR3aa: CASSLSAGEGQPQHF
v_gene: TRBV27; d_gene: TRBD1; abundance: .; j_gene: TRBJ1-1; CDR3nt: TGTGCCAGCAGTTCCGGACAGGCCCCCGCGAACACTGAAGCTTTCTTT; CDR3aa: CASSSGQAPANTEAFF
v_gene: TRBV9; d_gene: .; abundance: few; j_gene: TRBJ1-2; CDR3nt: TGTGCCAGCAGCGTCGGCGGAACGCCTAACTATGGCTACACCTTC; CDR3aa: CASSVGGTPNYGYTF
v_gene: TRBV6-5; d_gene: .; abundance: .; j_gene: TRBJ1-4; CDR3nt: TGTGCCAGCGGTCGCGTGCCAACTAATGAAAAACTGTTTTTT; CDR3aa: CASGRVPTNEKLFF